The source of this T cell receptor (beta chain) is a study of T cells in Graves' hyperthyroidism and ophthalmopathy. Whole-study findings and limits: Stable hyperthyroidism was told apart from ophthalmopathy by a model built on 13 V-J features.

This clonotype came up many times. The target antigen is unknown. An absence of ophthalmopathy progression within 18 months meant stable Graves' hyperthyroidism. Patients with uncontrolled infections, other autoimmune diseases, pregnancy or lactation were excluded. About 10 ml of fresh peripheral blood supplied the PBMCs. RNA transcripts gave rise to amplified TCR beta CDR3 regions. In the first-round RT-PCR of the TCR CDR3, the HTBI primer set was used. TCRdb called the multiplex PCR reads again in MiXCR, with one record for every CDR3 protein. The sample includes around 580,000 distinct CDR3 sequences, over 15% of them seen just once. The CDR3 is 17 amino acids. Germline CDR1 is SGHAT and CDR2 is FQNNGV. The V and J ends lost 0 bases and 4 bases respectively, with 16 bases between them.

This sequence was found in a woman under 30 with Graves' hyperthyroidism. The sequenced sample was blood. The J gene is TRBJ1-5, the V gene TRBV11-2; D possibly corresponds to TRBD1 (6 bases). CDR3 sequence: CASSLDTWTADNQPQHF. In DNA, the CDR3 is TGTGCCAGCAGCTTAGATACTTGGACAGCAGATAATCAGCCCCAGCATTTT.